Shown below are 18 T cell receptor beta chains from a single sample sequenced in a study of CD8 T cells in Susac syndrome. RNA was extracted with the RNeasy kit, and a quantity of roughly 0.45 to 1 ug was reverse transcribed using random hexamers. MiXCR was run by TCRdb on the immunoSEQ multiplex PCR reads, yielding one entry per CDR3 protein. Altogether some 170,000 distinct CDR3 sequences are present, roughly 94% being singletons, with the ten largest covering about 0.1%. Source material: CD4+ T cells from PBMCs. The receptors shown here come from a human donor with Susac syndrome.

The chain has TRBV20-1 and TRBJ1-1; D might be TRBD1 (6 bases). Trimming removed 4 bases at V and 8 bases at J, with 20 bases between. The CDR3 is 14 amino acids. Germline-derived CDR1 and CDR2 are DFQATT and SNEGSKA (reference sequence). The CDR3: CSAKGGLPTAEAFF. CDR3 sequence (DNA): TGCAGTGCTAAGGGGGGATTACCGACAGCCGAAGCTTTCTTT.

The V call is TRBV10-3, the J call TRBJ1-2; 8 nucleotides match TRBD1. The V gene's germline CDR1 is ENHRY and CDR2 SYGVKD. The ends lost 10 bases at V and 3 bases at J; junction bases unmatched: 4. There are 12 residues in the CDR3. The DNA of the CDR3 is TGTGCCAGCCGGGACAGGCACTATGGCTACACCTTC. This translates into CASRDRHYGYTF.

This rearrangement joins TRBV2 to TRBJ2-7; 9 bases are a match to TRBD1. From germline, CDR1 is SNHLY and CDR2 FYNNEI. The CDR3 length is 13 residues. After removal of 8 bases from V and 2 bases from J, the junction contained 4 bases not matched to a gene. The CDR3, as DNA: TGTGCCAGCTTCCGGGACAGGGCCTACGAGCAGTACTTC. It codes for CASFRDRAYEQYF.

The chain carries TRBV14 and TRBJ1-1; 11 bases line up with TRBD1. Germline V gene sequence: CDR1 SGHDN, CDR2 FVKESK. This CDR3 contains 16 residues. With 3 bases clipped from V and 5 bases from J, the junction kept 8 bases outside the gene matches. CDR3 region: CASSQRDRGLRTEAFF. The CDR3 coding sequence is TGTGCCAGCAGCCAGCGGGACAGGGGGTTGAGGACTGAAGCTTTCTTT.

A single count supports this clonotype. The chain has TRBV20-1 and TRBJ1-2, with D possibly TRBD1 on 5 matching bases. The germline V gene encodes CDR1 DFQATT and CDR2 SNEGSKA (reference sequence). The V and J ends lost 3 bases and 5 bases respectively, with 19 bases between them. This CDR3 has 15 amino acids. In DNA form, the CDR3 reads TGCAGTGCTAGCGGGACTACCTCGTTCCTTTATGGCTACACCTTC. Translated, it gives CSASGTTSFLYGYTF.

This clonotype was found once. The chain is built from TRBV12-3 or TRBV12-4 and TRBJ2-3; D is possibly TRBD1 or TRBD2 (5 bases each). This CDR3 is built from 16 residues. Trimming pared 3 bases from V and 6 bases from J, leaving 19 bases between. Written as DNA, the CDR3 is TGTGCCAGCAGTTTGATCCCAGGGAGCCAGTGGGATACGCAGTATTTT. Translated: CASSLIPGSQWDTQYF.

This rearrangement joins TRBV20-1 to TRBJ1-2, with D uncertain. CDR3 size: 16 residues. Trimming cost V 0 bases and J 8 bases, with 22 bases left between them. Looked up from germline, CDR1 is DFQATT and CDR2 is SNEGSKA (reference sequence). The CDR3 region is CSARDPTDGLRAGYTF. The CDR3 DNA follows: TGCAGTGCTAGAGATCCTACTGATGGGCTCCGCGCGGGCTACACCTTC.

The chain has TRBV20-1 and TRBJ2-3; 14 bases fit TRBD2. The CDR3 is made up of 18 amino acids. V lost 4 bases to trimming and J lost 3 bases; unmatched junction nucleotides: 12. Germline CDR1 DFQATT, CDR2 SNEGSKA (reference sequence). CDR3 sequence: CSATPGLAGVTGTDTQYF. In nucleotides, the CDR3 is TGCAGTGCTACCCCGGGACTAGCGGGAGTAACGGGGACAGATACGCAGTATTTT.

The rearrangement joins TRBV3-1 to TRBJ1-1; D is unclear. With 3 bases removed from V and 5 bases from J, the gap between germline ends came to 4 bases. Germline V CDR1 and CDR2: LGHDT, YNNKEL (reference sequence). CDR3 size: 11 residues. CDR3 amino acids: CASSHLTEAFF. CDR3 DNA sequence: TGTGCCAGCAGCCACCTTACTGAAGCTTTCTTT.

This clonotype was found a few times. The chain is built from TRBV5-6 and TRBJ1-2, with D possibly being TRBD1 (5 bases). The CDR3 has 15 residues. Between the trimmed V and J ends, which lost 0 bases and 2 bases, there was a span of 11 bases. Germline CDR1 and CDR2: SGHDT and YYEEEE. DNA of the CDR3: TGTGCCAGCAGCTTGGCGCCAGGGCCCAACTATGGCTACACCTTC. This encodes CASSLAPGPNYGYTF. The entire variable domain, with the rest obtained from reference TRBV5-6 and TRBJ1-2, is as follows: DAGVTQSPTHLIKTRGQQVTLRCSPKSGHDTVSWYQQALGQGPQFIFQYYEEEERQRGNFPDRFSGHQFPNYSSELNVNALLLGDSALYLCASSLAPGPNYGYTFGSGTRLTVV.

The chain is built from TRBV11-3 and TRBJ2-1; the match to TRBD2 covers 10 bases. Germline CDR1 is SGHNT and CDR2 is YENEEA. This CDR3 has 15 residues. V shed 5 bases and J 8 bases; nucleotides not matched to a gene: 9. The CDR3 nucleotides are TGTGCCAGCAGCCCCAGCGGGGGGGCCGTCGATGAGCAGTTCTTC. Its protein product is CASSPSGGAVDEQFF.

This chain links TRBV29-1 with TRBJ2-7; 7 nucleotides match TRBD1. The junction had 13 bases not matched to a gene; V was cut back by 1 base and J by 4 bases. There are 16 residues in the CDR3. Germline V gives CDR1 SQVTM, CDR2 ANQGSEA. CDR3 sequence (DNA): TGCAGCGTTGAAGGTTTTCCGGGACGCAGGGGGTACGAGCAGTACTTC. Amino acids: CSVEGFPGRRGYEQYF.

The chain employs TRBV4-1 and TRBJ2-1; D is unclear. This CDR3 has 18 amino acids. Trimming shortened V by 4 bases and J by 3 bases, and 22 bases separated the two germline ends. CDR1 MGHRA and CDR2 YSYEKL come from the germline V gene. CDR3 in amino acids: CASSPWVSRTAGYNEQFF. Written as DNA, the CDR3 is TGCGCCAGCAGCCCCTGGGTTAGCCGAACCGCCGGCTACAATGAGCAGTTCTTC.

The rearrangement links TRBV28 to TRBJ2-4, with D possibly matching TRBD2 (6 bases). CDR1 and CDR2 (germline): MDHEN, SYDVKM. The CDR3 has 14 residues. V was trimmed by 10 bases and J by 1 base, leaving 14 bases between them. Here the CDR3 reads CATDSGPAKNIQYF. For the CDR3, the DNA is TGTGCCACCGACAGCGGGCCGGCCAAAAACATTCAGTACTTC. Full variable domain (remainder filled in from reference TRBV28 and TRBJ2-4): DVKVTQSSRYLVKRTGEKVFLECVQDMDHENMFWYRQDPGLGLRLIYFSYDVKMKEKGDIPEGYSVSREKKERFSLILESASTNQTSMYLCATDSGPAKNIQYFGAGTRLSVL.

This chain uses TRBV29-1 with TRBJ2-5, with D perhaps matching TRBD2 (6 bases). The V gene lost 2 bases and the J gene lost 5 bases, with 12 bases spanning the gap. Per germline, CDR1 SQVTM and CDR2 ANQGSEA. The CDR3 sequence is 13 residues long. This CDR3 is CSVEPMAGETQYF. In nucleotides, the CDR3 is TGCAGCGTTGAACCCATGGCGGGGGAGACCCAGTACTTC.

The chain links TRBV7-9 to TRBJ1-1; D unclear. Germline V gene sequence: CDR1 SEHNR, CDR2 FQNEAQ (reference sequence). Deletions cut 1 base from V and 7 bases from J, with 10 bases between. The length of the CDR3 is 13 residues. The CDR3 sequence: CASSLDGVLEAFF. The CDR3 DNA sequence: TGTGCCAGCAGCTTAGATGGTGTTCTTGAAGCTTTCTTT.

The chain recombines TRBV6-5 with TRBJ2-7, with TRBD1 matching 7 bases. V lost 4 bases to trimming and J lost 2 bases; unmatched junction nucleotides: 5. Germline-derived CDR1 and CDR2 are MNHEY and SVGAGI. The CDR3 has 14 residues. CDR3 DNA sequence: TGTGCCAGCAGTTCACAGGGGTCGGCCTACGAGCAGTACTTC. It specifies CASSSQGSAYEQYF.

The chain is built from TRBV12-3 or TRBV12-4 and TRBJ1-5; D call uncertain. Trimming left V 4 bases short and J 7 bases short, with 14 bases between. There are 14 residues in the CDR3. CDR3: CASSSQVAGQPQHF. DNA for the CDR3: TGTGCCAGCAGTTCCCAGGTTGCGGGGCAGCCCCAGCATTTT.